The entry below gives a single TCR beta chain sequence along with its context. The data derive from a study of cytomegalovirus exposure and HLA in healthy donors. 13 Jbeta primers and 60 Vbeta primers were used for the PCR. The method was immunoSEQ multiplex PCR; TCRdb's version includes in-frame clones alone and lacks a portion of them. Of over 80,000 clones in the sample, 75% to 85% were seen once. This clonotype was sampled from a man aged 30 to 45 in good health and CMV-seropositive. What was sequenced was PBMCs.

Here the CDR3 reads CSATTSGSSYEQYF. CDR3 nucleotide sequence: TGCAGCGCCACGACTAGCGGAAGCTCCTACGAGCAGTACTTC. This chain joins TRBV29-1 and TRBJ2-7; 9 positions match TRBD2. The junction had 7 bases not matched to a gene; V was cut back by 7 bases and J by 0 bases. CDR1 is SQVTM and CDR2 is ANQGSEA in the germline V gene. The CDR3 extends over 14 amino acids.